This TCR beta chain is drawn from a study of blood T cell repertoires in COVID-19. Overall study: Samples taken during acute and convalescent COVID-19 were collected in the United States, Italy and Spain. From T cells, B-cell-depleted T cells, or PBMCs came the material, which was cDNA or gDNA.

Germline V gene lookup returns CDR1 SGDLS and CDR2 YYNGEE. The CDR3 sequence is 14 residues long. Deletions cut 1 base from V and 7 bases from J, with 11 bases between. In the authors' workflow: Nucleated cell counts were estimated from reference gene primer amplification. Clones were sequenced by immunoSEQ multiplex PCR, and TCRdb holds only the in-frame ones, with some missing. V, J and clone size are taken as reported in that table, and D and trimming were inferred from the DNA itself. The sample has some 120,000 clones; approximately 86% are singletons. The TCR was taken from a woman aged 50 to 60 who had recovered from COVID-19. V gene TRBV9 combines with J gene TRBJ2-2; possibly TRBD1 for D (5 bases). The sample was peripheral blood. The CDR3 loop is CASSVIEGDGELFF. In DNA, the CDR3 is TGTGCCAGCAGCGTAATAGAAGGGGACGGGGAGCTGTTTTTT.